The 27 T cell receptor beta chains below were found in one sample sequenced in a study of cytomegalovirus exposure and HLA in healthy donors. Data came from immunoSEQ multiplex PCR; TCRdb stores just in-frame clones and leaves some out. The sample lists about 180,000 clones, roughly 86% occurring once. Sequenced: PBMCs. These receptors were collected from a young man in good health and CMV-seropositive.

This chain joins TRBV18 and TRBJ2-3, with D possibly TRBD2 on 5 matching bases. The V and J ends lost 6 bases and 4 bases respectively, with 11 bases between them. This CDR3 comprises 13 residues. Germline assignment: CDR1 KGHSH and CDR2 LQKENI. The CDR3 loop is CASSMEEPDTQYF. DNA of the CDR3: TGTGCCAGCTCTATGGAGGAACCAGATACGCAGTATTTT.

This sequence joins TRBV2 and TRBJ2-7; 9 positions match TRBD1. This CDR3 comprises 15 residues. Germline V gene data show CDR1 as SNHLY and CDR2 as FYNNEI. V was clipped by 6 bases and J by 0 bases; unmatched bases: 6. The CDR3 nucleotides read TGTGCCAGCAGAGGACAGGGGTCAGGCTCCTACGAGCAGTACTTC. This sequence encodes CASRGQGSGSYEQYF. Looking up the rest from reference TRBV2 and TRBJ2-7 gives the full variable domain: EPEVTQTPSHQVTQMGQEVILRCVPISNHLYFYWYRQILGQKVEFLVSFYNNEISEKSEIFDDQFSVERPDGSNFTLKIRSTKLEDSAMYFCASRGQGSGSYEQYFGPGTRLTVT.

This chain links TRBV27 with TRBJ2-1; possibly TRBD2 for D (5 bases). CDR3 length equals 11 residues. The ends were cut back, 3 bases at V and 8 bases at J, with 5 bases in the middle. Germline CDR1 reads MNHEY; CDR2 reads SMNVEV (reference sequence). The CDR3 reads CASSFGDEQFF. In DNA form, the CDR3 reads TGTGCCAGCAGTTTCGGGGATGAGCAGTTCTTC.

The chain combines TRBV14 with TRBJ2-5; D unclear. Per germline, CDR1 SGHDN and CDR2 FVKESK. The CDR3 runs to 13 residues. V dropped 0 bases and J dropped 5 bases, with 7 bases sitting between them. The CDR3 reads CASSQEARETQYF. For the CDR3, the DNA is TGTGCCAGCAGCCAAGAAGCGAGGGAGACCCAGTACTTC.

This chain links TRBV19 with TRBJ1-5; 8 bases match TRBD1. Germline V CDR1 and CDR2: LNHDA, SQIVND (reference sequence). Trimming cost V 10 bases and J 7 bases; bases outside gene matches: 9. This CDR3 has 13 amino acids. CDR3 bases: TGTGCCACCACCCCAGGGGGCCGCCAGCCCCAGCATTTT. Translated: CATTPGGRQPQHF.

The V and J genes are TRBV9 and TRBJ2-1; 8 bases align to TRBD1. The germline CDR1 and CDR2 sequences are SGDLS and YYNGEE. Trimming removed 0 bases from V and 7 bases from J; junction bases left unmatched: 6. CDR3 length: 15 amino acids. The CDR3: CASSVAAGQGNEQFF. CDR3 DNA: TGTGCCAGCAGCGTAGCGGCCGGACAGGGAAATGAGCAGTTCTTC.

This chain joins TRBV9 and TRBJ2-5, with TRBD2 matching 9 bases. This CDR3 has 16 amino acids. Per germline, CDR1 SGDLS and CDR2 YYNGEE. Germline trimming cut 5 bases from V and 4 bases from J; bases unmatched to any gene: 12. CDR3 nucleotide sequence: TGTGCCAGCAGTGGGGGTCCGGCGGGGGGGCCAGAGACCCAGTACTTC. Its translation: CASSGGPAGGPETQYF.

The V gene is TRBV2, the J gene TRBJ2-3; D is uncertain. The CDR3 is made up of 14 amino acids. From germline, CDR1 is SNHLY and CDR2 FYNNEI. The germline V and J ends were trimmed by 1 base and 6 bases, with 11 bases remaining between them. The CDR3 spells CASSEESLEDTQYF. CDR3 in DNA: TGTGCCAGCAGTGAAGAAAGCCTAGAGGATACGCAGTATTTT.

CDR3: CASSGSGGAYNEQFF. Here the CDR3 DNA reads TGTGCCAGCAGCGGTAGCGGGGGGGCCTACAATGAGCAGTTCTTC. The chain combines TRBV6-1 with TRBJ2-1; TRBD2 matches at 11 bases. The germline V gene has CDR1 MNHNS and CDR2 SASEGT. The CDR3 consists of 15 residues. Germline trimming cut 6 bases from V and 2 bases from J; bases unmatched to any gene: 3.

In this sample, this clone turned up once. The chain carries TRBV6-6 and TRBJ1-2; D is unresolved. The length of the CDR3 is 16 residues. Germline V gene data show CDR1 as MNHNY and CDR2 as SVGAGI (reference sequence). Trimming pared 2 bases from V and 6 bases from J, leaving 19 bases between. The CDR3 here is CASSYAPLIAMDGYTF. The DNA for the CDR3 is TGTGCCAGCAGTTACGCCCCCTTAATAGCTATGGATGGCTACACCTTC.

This rearrangement joins TRBV28 to TRBJ2-7, with 10 bases fitting TRBD1. The CDR3 has 13 residues. The germline gives CDR1 MDHEN, CDR2 SYDVKM. V gave up 6 bases and J gave up 7 bases; unmatched junction bases: 6. The CDR3 nucleotides are TGTGCCAGCAGGACAGGGGGCTTTCGGGAGCAGTACTTC. Translation: CASRTGGFREQYF.

The CDR3 DNA follows: TGTGCCAGCAGCCACTCTAATGAAAAACTGTTTTTT. It is translated as CASSHSNEKLFF. This chain connects TRBV14 to TRBJ1-4; D is uncertain. Germline V gene data show CDR1 as SGHDN and CDR2 as FVKESK. V shed 3 bases and J shed 3 bases, with 2 bases lying between them. The CDR3 spans 12 residues.

V gene TRBV5-6 combines with J gene TRBJ1-6; D perhaps matches TRBD1 (5 bases). V was clipped by 1 base and J by 6 bases, with 17 bases between them. CDR3 length: 17 residues. In germline, CDR1 is SGHDT, CDR2 YYEEEE. CDR3 protein: CASSLSRGGVFNSPLHF. Written as DNA, the CDR3 is TGTGCCAGCAGCTTGAGCCGGGGGGGAGTATTTAATTCACCCCTCCACTTT.

This clone was seen a single time. This sequence joins TRBV14 and TRBJ1-3; no clear D. The CDR3 is made up of 15 amino acids. The germline gives CDR1 SGHDN, CDR2 FVKESK. V lost 4 bases and J 5 bases, leaving 15 bases between the germline ends. CDR3 region: CASSPRAGPRNTIYF. The CDR3 DNA reads TGTGCCAGCAGCCCCCGGGCGGGTCCTCGAAACACCATATATTTT.

The chain recombines TRBV9 with TRBJ2-5, with D perhaps matching TRBD1 (8 bases). V shed 7 bases and J shed 4 bases, with 20 bases lying between them. The CDR3 runs 15 residues. Germline lookup yields CDR1 SGDLS and CDR2 YYNGEE. The CDR3 reads CASQKGGDRRETQYF. The CDR3 nucleotides read TGTGCCAGCCAGAAAGGGGGGGACAGGCGAGAGACCCAGTACTTC.

The DNA of the CDR3 is TGTGCCAGCAGCTTAAGAAGGTCAGGGGGCACTGGGGCCAACGTCCTGACTTTC. Translating gives CASSLRRSGGTGANVLTF. This chain joins TRBV7-3 and TRBJ2-6; TRBD1 aligns across 8 bases. Trimming took 1 base from V and 2 from J; bases not matched to a gene: 7. This CDR3 comprises 18 residues. Germline V CDR1 and CDR2: SGHTA, FQGTGA.

The rearrangement joins TRBV2 to TRBJ2-5; D is undetermined. The CDR3 contains 12 residues. CDR1 is SNHLY, CDR2 FYNNEI, per germline. V dropped 7 bases and J dropped 10 bases, with 16 bases sitting between them. The CDR3 sequence: CASTPPSPLQYF. In DNA form, the CDR3 reads TGTGCCAGCACCCCGCCGAGTCCCCTCCAGTACTTC.

This rearrangement joins TRBV7-3 to TRBJ1-1; possible D gene TRBD1, 6 bases. Germline V gives CDR1 SGHTA, CDR2 FQGTGA. Trimming shortened V by 1 base and J by 1 base, and 22 bases separated the two germline ends. The CDR3 spans 19 residues. CDR3 sequence (DNA): TGTGCCAGCAGCTTAAGAGGTCGGAGGGGGGGGCATGGGAACACTGAAGCTTTCTTT. Protein sequence: CASSLRGRRGGHGNTEAFF.

The chain has TRBV7-2 and TRBJ2-3; 15 bases are shared with TRBD2. With V trimmed by 5 bases and J by 8 bases, 5 bases remained unmatched. Germline lookup yields CDR1 SGHTA and CDR2 FQGNSA. The length of the CDR3 is 15 residues. CDR3 DNA sequence: TGTGCCAGCAGCACAGGACTAGCGGGAGGGGTTACGCAGTATTTT. Its protein product is CASSTGLAGGVTQYF.

The chain recombines TRBV15 with TRBJ2-1; 14 nucleotides align to TRBD2. With 8 bases clipped from V and 8 bases from J, the junction kept 11 bases outside the gene matches. The CDR3 extends over 16 amino acids. The germline V gene encodes CDR1 LNHNV and CDR2 YYDKDF (reference sequence). The CDR3 nucleotides are TGTGCCACCGCCGCCGGGACTAGCGGGAGCAAGGATGAGCAGTTCTTC. Amino acid sequence: CATAAGTSGSKDEQFF.

In this sample, this clone turned up once. The chain employs TRBV10-3 and TRBJ2-1, with 10 bases fitting TRBD1. The CDR3 totals 15 residues. J gave up 7 bases and V 4 bases, and 7 bases lay outside the gene matches. Per germline, CDR1 ENHRY and CDR2 SYGVKD. The CDR3 region is CAISGPGQGLNEQFF. The DNA for the CDR3 is TGTGCCATCAGTGGGCCGGGACAGGGGTTGAATGAGCAGTTCTTC.

This chain joins TRBV27 and TRBJ2-1, with D maybe TRBD2 (6 bases). Looked up from germline, CDR1 is MNHEY and CDR2 is SMNVEV (reference sequence). Trimming pared 5 bases from V and 10 bases from J, leaving 15 bases between. The length of the CDR3 is 13 residues. CDR3 sequence reads: CASSPRTMAEQFF. CDR3 DNA: TGTGCCAGCAGTCCGAGGACTATGGCAGAGCAGTTCTTC.

The chain couples TRBV10-3 to TRBJ1-1, with TRBD1 as a possible D gene (5 bases). The germline CDR1 and CDR2 sequences are ENHRY and SYGVKD. Trimming took off 6 bases at V and 0 bases at J, with 11 bases between the two ends. CDR3 size: 14 residues. In DNA, the CDR3 is TGTGCCATCAGAGTAACAGGCATGAACACTGAAGCTTTCTTT. Encoded protein: CAIRVTGMNTEAFF.

The chain joins TRBV6-5 to TRBJ2-7, with D possibly TRBD2 on 5 matching bases. CDR3 size: 12 residues. V lost 6 bases and J lost 4, with 10 bases in between. Germline CDR1 MNHEY, CDR2 SVGAGI. CDR3 protein: CASSPRGYEQYF. The CDR3 nucleotides are TGTGCCAGCAGCCCCCGGGGTTACGAGCAGTACTTC.

The chain is built from TRBV5-5 and TRBJ1-2, with 7 nucleotides matching TRBD1. The trim removed 4 bases at V and 4 bases at J, leaving 7 bases unmatched. This CDR3 spans 14 amino acids. From germline, CDR1 is SGHKS and CDR2 YYEKEE (reference sequence). CDR3 protein: CASSVGTAIYGYTF. Here the CDR3 DNA reads TGTGCCAGCAGCGTCGGGACAGCGATCTATGGCTACACCTTC.

The chain combines TRBV19 with TRBJ1-1; D is perhaps TRBD1 (6 bases). V lost 5 bases to trimming and J lost 8 bases, with 9 bases between them. From germline, CDR1 is LNHDA and CDR2 SQIVND (reference sequence). The CDR3 is 11 residues long. In DNA, the CDR3 is TGTGCCAGTAGTCGGGGACACGAAGCTTTCTTT. Translating gives CASSRGHEAFF.

The rearrangement uses TRBV6-5 and TRBJ2-7; possible D gene TRBD1, 6 bases. V was shortened by 2 bases and J by 5 bases, with 16 bases between the two germline ends. CDR3 size: 15 residues. Germline V gene data show CDR1 as MNHEY and CDR2 as SVGAGI. DNA for the CDR3: TGTGCCAGCAGTTACGTGTCGGGACAAGACCACGAGCAGTACTTC. Residues: CASSYVSGQDHEQYF.